The 14 T cell receptor beta chains reported below all come from one sample, sequenced in a study of blood T cell repertoires in COVID-19. Sequenced by immunoSEQ multiplex PCR; TCRdb stores in-frame clones only, minus some. The sample holds about 140,000 clones, approximately 83% seen once. The sequenced sample was peripheral blood. These receptors were taken from a human donor in a cohort sampled during active COVID-19.

The CDR3 DNA sequence: TGTGCCAGCAGTGAAGCGGTCCTTACAGGGCCCCCTGAAGCTTTCTTT. As protein: CASSEAVLTGPPEAFF. The V call is TRBV6-1, the J call TRBJ1-1, with a possible D match to TRBD1 (6 bases). Trimming stripped 0 bases from V and 6 bases from J, with 17 bases between. CDR3 length: 16 residues. The germline V gene has CDR1 MNHNS and CDR2 SASEGT.

The chain carries TRBV19 and TRBJ2-3, with D possibly TRBD2 on 6 matching bases. V lost 2 bases and J 3 bases, leaving 15 bases between the germline ends. CDR1 LNHDA and CDR2 SQIVND come from the germline V gene (reference sequence). This CDR3 is 16 amino acids long. The CDR3 here is CASSISRDWRTDTQYF. The CDR3 bases are TGTGCCAGTAGTATAAGCCGGGACTGGCGGACAGATACGCAGTATTTT.

The genes are TRBV19 and TRBJ2-5; 12 bases are a match to TRBD2. This CDR3 comprises 17 residues. Germline V gene data show CDR1 as LNHDA and CDR2 as SQIVND (reference sequence). The trim removed 9 bases at V and 5 bases at J, leaving 16 bases unmatched. Here the CDR3 reads CARVPRLAGVVWETQYF. Here the CDR3 DNA reads TGTGCCAGGGTTCCAAGACTAGCGGGGGTTGTGTGGGAGACCCAGTACTTC. The full variable domain, in which reference TRBV19 and TRBJ2-5 provide the parts outside the CDR3, is DGGITQSPKYLFRKEGQNVTLSCEQNLNHDAMYWYRQDPGQGLRLIYYSQIVNDFQKGDIAEGYSVSREKKESFPLTVTSAQKNPTAFYLCARVPRLAGVVWETQYFGPGTRLLVL.

The chain carries TRBV18 and TRBJ1-2; no definite D call. With 0 bases removed from V and 4 bases from J, the gap between germline ends came to 6 bases. The germline CDR1 and CDR2 sequences are KGHSH and LQKENI. This CDR3 region has 13 residues. CDR3 nucleotides: TGTGCCAGCTCACCACCGAGGGCCTATGGCTACACCTTC. It codes for CASSPPRAYGYTF.

The chain is built from TRBV28 and TRBJ2-7, with TRBD2 as a possible D gene (6 bases). The V gene's germline CDR1 is MDHEN and CDR2 SYDVKM. This CDR3 contains 16 residues. V gave up 4 bases and J gave up 4 bases, with 20 bases separating them. The CDR3 here is CASSSLSPGAKYEQYF. CDR3 bases: TGTGCCAGCAGTTCCCTGTCCCCGGGAGCTAAGTACGAGCAGTACTTC.

The chain has TRBV27 and TRBJ2-5; 10 bases match TRBD2. The CDR3 length is 16 residues. Per the germline V gene, CDR1 is MNHEY and CDR2 is SMNVEV (reference sequence). Trimming removed 5 bases from V and 5 bases from J; junction bases left unmatched: 11. The CDR3 DNA reads as TGTGCCAGCAGTCCACGGCTCCCTAGCGGGGGTGAGACCCAGTACTTC. Translated: CASSPRLPSGGETQYF.

This clone was found once. This sequence joins TRBV28 and TRBJ1-1, with 10 bases aligning to TRBD1. Germline lookup yields CDR1 MDHEN and CDR2 SYDVKM. V shed 4 bases and J 4 bases; nucleotides not matched to a gene: 3. The length of the CDR3 is 14 residues. The CDR3 DNA reads as TGTGCCAGCAGTTCCTGGACAGGGGGCACTGAAGCTTTCTTT. This sequence encodes CASSSWTGGTEAFF.

The rearrangement links TRBV5-1 to TRBJ2-5, with TRBD1 identical over 10 bases. The V gene end was trimmed by 4 bases and the J gene end by 6 bases; junction bases not matched to a gene: 6. The CDR3 contains 14 residues. Germline-derived CDR1 and CDR2 are SGHRS and YFSETQ. This chain's CDR3 is CASSAGTGVKTQYF. The CDR3 nucleotides read TGCGCCAGCAGCGCAGGGACAGGGGTGAAGACCCAGTACTTC.

The chain carries TRBV15 and TRBJ2-7, with a weak D call TRBD1 (5 bases). Germline V gene data show CDR1 as LNHNV and CDR2 as YYDKDF (reference sequence). This CDR3 is 17 amino acids long. Trimming took 0 bases from V and 0 from J, leaving 15 bases between them. CDR3 in amino acids: CATSRDGQGFSSYEQYF. As DNA, the CDR3 is TGTGCCACCAGCAGAGACGGGCAGGGCTTTAGCTCCTACGAGCAGTACTTC.

This chain joins TRBV15 and TRBJ2-1; D might be TRBD1 (6 bases). CDR3 length: 14 amino acids. Germline V CDR1 and CDR2: LNHNV, YYDKDF (reference sequence). Trimming left V 0 bases short and J 10 bases short, with 13 bases between. This CDR3 reads CATSRDLVQGEQFF. In DNA form, the CDR3 reads TGTGCCACCAGCAGAGATCTTGTTCAGGGGGAGCAGTTCTTC.

This clone was counted only a few times. This chain joins TRBV6-1 and TRBJ2-1, with a tentative D call TRBD2 (6 bases). Per the germline V gene, CDR1 is MNHNS and CDR2 is SASEGT. This CDR3 is built from 16 residues. The germline V and J ends were trimmed by 2 bases and 0 bases, with 11 bases remaining between them. DNA of the CDR3: TGTGCCAGCAGTGAACATGGGGGAGGCTCCTACAATGAGCAGTTCTTC. As protein: CASSEHGGGSYNEQFF.

The rearrangement links TRBV19 to TRBJ1-2; tentative D call: TRBD1 (5 bases). CDR1 is LNHDA and CDR2 is SQIVND in the germline V gene (reference sequence). This CDR3 is 17 amino acids long. Trimming removed 3 bases from V and 0 bases from J, with 17 bases in between. CDR3 in DNA: TGTGCCAGTAGTATTTGGTGGGGGGGTCAAGCTAACTATGGCTACACCTTC. Translation: CASSIWWGGQANYGYTF.

The gene calls are TRBV20-1 and TRBJ1-4; D gene unclear. Trimming cost V 3 bases and J 2 bases, with 13 bases left between them. The CDR3 has 15 amino acids. The germline CDR1 and CDR2 sequences are DFQATT and SNEGSKA (reference sequence). The CDR3 DNA follows: TGCAGTGCTAGTTTGAGGAGGTCTACTAATGAAAAACTGTTTTTT. Amino acids: CSASLRRSTNEKLFF.

The CDR3 here is CAISETRTGSTSYEQYF. The CDR3 DNA reads TGTGCCATCAGTGAGACAAGGACAGGGTCAACCTCCTACGAGCAGTACTTC. The chain recombines TRBV10-3 with TRBJ2-7, with 8 positions matching TRBD1. Trimming removed 2 bases from V and 0 bases from J; junction bases left unmatched: 9. Germline CDR1 is ENHRY and CDR2 is SYGVKD. The CDR3 is 17 residues long.